This entry features one T cell receptor (beta chain) sequence. Its antigen is unidentified. TCR beta libraries were made by quantitative 5'-RACE with molecular barcodes. In TCRdb, the 5' RACE reads were re-called with MiXCR into one record per CDR3 protein. The sample has approximately 340,000 distinct CDR3 sequences, roughly 14% seen once. These data come from a study of CD8 T cells in ankylosing spondylitis. Study-level results: Blood of patients with ankylosing spondylitis appeared to be characterized by a TCR beta motif of fewer than 10 highly homologous variants. Disease-linked clones, CD8+, were relatively rare in peripheral blood.

The V gene lost 4 bases and the J gene lost 0 bases, with 11 bases spanning the gap. There are 14 residues in the CDR3. The V gene's germline CDR1 is SGHDT and CDR2 YYEEEE. Material for sequencing was blood, either unsorted or a sorted T cell fraction (not recorded which). The chain joins TRBV5-6 to TRBJ2-7; tentatively, D is TRBD1 (5 bases). The TCR originated in a male donor with ankylosing spondylitis or in good health (not recorded which). The CDR3 is CASSLRQLSYEQYF. The CDR3 DNA is TGTGCCAGCAGCCTACGACAGCTCTCCTACGAGCAGTACTTC.